Below are 17 T cell receptor beta chains sequenced from a single sample in a study of blood T cell repertoires in COVID-19. Only in-frame clones appear in the TCRdb table, and some are missing; sequencing was by immunoSEQ multiplex PCR. The sample lists roughly 180,000 clones, roughly nine tenths occurring once. The sample taken for sequencing was peripheral blood. Source of these receptors: a man aged 70 or older with active or convalescent COVID-19.

This chain links TRBV5-1 with TRBJ2-2; 8 nucleotides agree with TRBD2. CDR1 is SGHRS and CDR2 is YFSETQ in the germline V gene. The CDR3 totals 15 residues. The V and J ends lost 4 bases and 4 bases, in that order; junction bases with no gene match: 6. The CDR3 bases are TGCGCCAGCAGCCCGGGGGGGACCGCCACCGGGGAGCTGTTTTTT. It yields the protein CASSPGGTATGELFF.

The V gene is TRBV19, the J gene TRBJ2-5, with 9 bases aligning to TRBD1. Germline CDR1 reads LNHDA; CDR2 reads SQIVND (reference sequence). Trimming removed 5 bases from V and 4 bases from J; junction bases left unmatched: 2. The CDR3 runs to 13 residues. The CDR3 loop reads CASSGTGLETQYF. The CDR3 DNA reads as TGTGCCAGTAGTGGGACAGGGCTAGAGACCCAGTACTTC.

The chain combines TRBV7-3 with TRBJ1-1; D is perhaps TRBD1 (6 bases). V was trimmed by 4 bases and J by 6 bases, leaving 15 bases between them. CDR3 size: 14 residues. The germline gives CDR1 SGHTA, CDR2 FQGTGA. CDR3 loop: CASSSSPTGSEAFF. The CDR3 DNA follows: TGTGCCAGCAGCTCCTCGCCCACAGGGTCTGAAGCTTTCTTT. Filled out from reference TRBV7-3 and TRBJ1-1, the complete variable domain reads GAGVSQTPSNKVTEKGKYVELRCDPISGHTALYWYRQSLGQGPEFLIYFQGTGAADDSGLPNDRFFAVRPEGSVSTLKIQRTERGDSAVYLCASSSSPTGSEAFFGQGTRLTVV.

A few counts support this clone. The genes are TRBV11-2 and TRBJ1-4; D is perhaps TRBD1 (5 bases). The CDR3 runs 15 residues. The germline V and J ends were trimmed by 6 bases and 5 bases, with 16 bases remaining between them. Germline V gene sequence: CDR1 SGHAT, CDR2 FQNNGV. The CDR3, as DNA: TGTGCCAGCAGTCCCGGCACAGGCGGAAATGAAAAACTGTTTTTT. Amino acids: CASSPGTGGNEKLFF.

V and J are TRBV24-1 and TRBJ2-7; 7 nucleotides align to TRBD1. Trimming cost V 4 bases and J 6 bases; bases outside gene matches: 5. CDR1 and CDR2 from the germline V gene are KGHDR and SFDVKD. This CDR3 is built from 13 residues. The CDR3 DNA reads TGTGCCACCAGTGAGGGACAGATGAGCGAGCAGTACTTC. Translated, it gives CATSEGQMSEQYF.

V gene TRBV6-2 or TRBV6-3 combines with J gene TRBJ2-3, with D perhaps matching TRBD1 (6 bases). V was clipped by 5 bases and J by 1 base, with 13 bases between them. Germline-derived CDR1 and CDR2 are MNHEY and SVGEGT. This CDR3 contains 15 residues. CDR3 sequence: CASSRTGSGTDTQYF. CDR3 in DNA: TGTGCCAGCAGTAGAACAGGGTCGGGCACAGATACGCAGTATTTT.

J is TRBJ2-7 and V is TRBV7-2, with D possibly matching TRBD1 (6 bases). V was cut by 1 base and J by 6 bases, with 13 bases left in between. The CDR3 length is 14 residues. Germline V lookup: CDR1 SGHTA, CDR2 FQGNSA. CDR3 nucleotide sequence: TGTGCCAGCAGCTTAGAACCCCGAGGGGGCGAGCAGTACTTC. Amino acids: CASSLEPRGGEQYF. The variable domain in full, completed from reference TRBV7-2 and TRBJ2-7, reads GAGVSQSPSNKVTEKGKDVELRCDPISGHTALYWYRQSLGQGLEFLIYFQGNSAPDKSGLPSDRFSAERTGGSVSTLTIQRTQQEDSAVYLCASSLEPRGGEQYFGPGTRLTVT.

A remark on this clone: Additional DNA sequences in this sample encode the identical CDR3. The V gene is TRBV5-1, the J gene TRBJ1-4; no clear D gene. Looked up from germline, CDR1 is SGHRS and CDR2 is YFSETQ. The length of the CDR3 is 14 residues. V was clipped by 2 bases and J by 4 bases, with 9 bases between them. The CDR3 sequence: CASSLGGSNEKLFF. In DNA form, the CDR3 reads TGCGCCAGCAGCTTAGGCGGCAGTAATGAAAAACTGTTTTTT.

The chain couples TRBV5-6 to TRBJ1-2; no definite D call. Between the trimmed V and J ends, which lost 1 base and 1 base, there was a span of 2 bases. This CDR3 region has 12 residues. Germline assignment: CDR1 SGHDT and CDR2 YYEEEE. The CDR3 sequence: CASSLLNYGYTF. The CDR3 DNA follows: TGTGCCAGCAGCTTGCTTAACTATGGCTACACCTTC. Together with reference TRBV5-6 and TRBJ1-2, the CDR3 gives the full variable domain: DAGVTQSPTHLIKTRGQQVTLRCSPKSGHDTVSWYQQALGQGPQFIFQYYEEEERQRGNFPDRFSGHQFPNYSSELNVNALLLGDSALYLCASSLLNYGYTFGSGTRLTVV.

This clone was seen a few times. This chain connects TRBV19 to TRBJ2-1, with TRBD1 matching over 11 bases. This CDR3 comprises 16 residues. The trim removed 4 bases at V and 10 bases at J, leaving 12 bases unmatched. Germline-derived CDR1 and CDR2 are LNHDA and SQIVND (reference sequence). CDR3 nucleotides: TGTGCCAGTAGTACCAGGACAGGGGGCATAGCTCGGGAGCAGTTCTTC. Its translation: CASSTRTGGIAREQFF. The full variable domain, completed using reference TRBV19 and TRBJ2-1, is DGGITQSPKYLFRKEGQNVTLSCEQNLNHDAMYWYRQDPGQGLRLIYYSQIVNDFQKGDIAEGYSVSREKKESFPLTVTSAQKNPTAFYLCASSTRTGGIAREQFFGPGTRLTVL.

V is TRBV6-2 or TRBV6-3 and J is TRBJ1-4, with D perhaps matching TRBD1 (5 bases). V lost 4 bases, J lost 8 bases, and 17 bases lay in between. The CDR3 spans 15 residues. Germline V gene sequence: CDR1 MNHEY, CDR2 SVGEGT. The CDR3 DNA sequence: TGTGCCAGCAGTTCCCCTGCGGGGGGTGGCGAAAAACTGTTTTTT. Protein: CASSSPAGGGEKLFF.

This chain uses TRBV10-3 with TRBJ1-5; 11 bases are shared with TRBD1. Germline CDR1 reads ENHRY; CDR2 reads SYGVKD. The CDR3 runs 16 residues. The V segment lost 2 bases and the J segment 4 bases; nucleotides outside the gene matches: 4. The CDR3 sequence is CAISEGTGGRNQPQHF. CDR3 in DNA: TGTGCCATCAGTGAGGGGACAGGGGGAAGGAATCAGCCCCAGCATTTT.

The V gene is TRBV12-3 or TRBV12-4, the J gene TRBJ2-2, with 8 nucleotides matching TRBD1. The V and J ends lost 6 bases and 5 bases, in that order; junction bases with no gene match: 2. The CDR3 length is 13 residues. The CDR3 nucleotides read TGTGCCAGCAGGACAGGGGAGACCGGGGAGCTGTTTTTT. This translates into CASRTGETGELFF.

V and J are TRBV15 and TRBJ2-5, with 10 bases aligning to TRBD2. The CDR3 sequence is 15 residues long. In germline, CDR1 is LNHNV, CDR2 YYDKDF (reference sequence). V lost 3 bases to trimming and J lost 2 bases; unmatched junction nucleotides: 3. Here the CDR3 reads CATSRGAGGQETQYF. CDR3 in DNA: TGTGCCACCAGCAGGGGAGCGGGGGGGCAAGAGACCCAGTACTTC.

The chain recombines TRBV3-1 (or the pseudogene TRBV3-2) with TRBJ1-2, with D uncertain. This CDR3 has 16 residues. CDR1 and CDR2 from the germline V gene are LGHDT and YNNKEL (reference sequence). Trimming took off 0 bases at V and 3 bases at J, with 14 bases between the two ends. The CDR3 DNA reads TGTGCCAGCAGCCAAGATCCTCCAGGTTGGGACTATGGCTACACCTTC. Its protein product is CASSQDPPGWDYGYTF.

The chain uses TRBV7-8 and TRBJ1-1; no firm D call. Trimming cost V 2 bases and J 0 bases, with 13 bases left between them. This CDR3 contains 16 residues. Germline V gene lookup returns CDR1 SGHVS and CDR2 FQNEAQ. In DNA form, the CDR3 reads TGTGCCAGCAGCTTAATCATGGCGGTAGTGAACACTGAAGCTTTCTTT. Translated, it gives CASSLIMAVVNTEAFF.

This chain links TRBV10-3 with TRBJ1-5, with 10 bases lining up with TRBD1. Germline V lookup: CDR1 ENHRY, CDR2 SYGVKD. The CDR3 totals 16 residues. The junction had 4 bases not matched to a gene; V was cut back by 0 bases and J by 5 bases. CDR3 protein: CAISESTGTGDQPQHF. CDR3 nucleotides: TGTGCCATCAGTGAGTCTACCGGGACAGGGGATCAGCCCCAGCATTTT.